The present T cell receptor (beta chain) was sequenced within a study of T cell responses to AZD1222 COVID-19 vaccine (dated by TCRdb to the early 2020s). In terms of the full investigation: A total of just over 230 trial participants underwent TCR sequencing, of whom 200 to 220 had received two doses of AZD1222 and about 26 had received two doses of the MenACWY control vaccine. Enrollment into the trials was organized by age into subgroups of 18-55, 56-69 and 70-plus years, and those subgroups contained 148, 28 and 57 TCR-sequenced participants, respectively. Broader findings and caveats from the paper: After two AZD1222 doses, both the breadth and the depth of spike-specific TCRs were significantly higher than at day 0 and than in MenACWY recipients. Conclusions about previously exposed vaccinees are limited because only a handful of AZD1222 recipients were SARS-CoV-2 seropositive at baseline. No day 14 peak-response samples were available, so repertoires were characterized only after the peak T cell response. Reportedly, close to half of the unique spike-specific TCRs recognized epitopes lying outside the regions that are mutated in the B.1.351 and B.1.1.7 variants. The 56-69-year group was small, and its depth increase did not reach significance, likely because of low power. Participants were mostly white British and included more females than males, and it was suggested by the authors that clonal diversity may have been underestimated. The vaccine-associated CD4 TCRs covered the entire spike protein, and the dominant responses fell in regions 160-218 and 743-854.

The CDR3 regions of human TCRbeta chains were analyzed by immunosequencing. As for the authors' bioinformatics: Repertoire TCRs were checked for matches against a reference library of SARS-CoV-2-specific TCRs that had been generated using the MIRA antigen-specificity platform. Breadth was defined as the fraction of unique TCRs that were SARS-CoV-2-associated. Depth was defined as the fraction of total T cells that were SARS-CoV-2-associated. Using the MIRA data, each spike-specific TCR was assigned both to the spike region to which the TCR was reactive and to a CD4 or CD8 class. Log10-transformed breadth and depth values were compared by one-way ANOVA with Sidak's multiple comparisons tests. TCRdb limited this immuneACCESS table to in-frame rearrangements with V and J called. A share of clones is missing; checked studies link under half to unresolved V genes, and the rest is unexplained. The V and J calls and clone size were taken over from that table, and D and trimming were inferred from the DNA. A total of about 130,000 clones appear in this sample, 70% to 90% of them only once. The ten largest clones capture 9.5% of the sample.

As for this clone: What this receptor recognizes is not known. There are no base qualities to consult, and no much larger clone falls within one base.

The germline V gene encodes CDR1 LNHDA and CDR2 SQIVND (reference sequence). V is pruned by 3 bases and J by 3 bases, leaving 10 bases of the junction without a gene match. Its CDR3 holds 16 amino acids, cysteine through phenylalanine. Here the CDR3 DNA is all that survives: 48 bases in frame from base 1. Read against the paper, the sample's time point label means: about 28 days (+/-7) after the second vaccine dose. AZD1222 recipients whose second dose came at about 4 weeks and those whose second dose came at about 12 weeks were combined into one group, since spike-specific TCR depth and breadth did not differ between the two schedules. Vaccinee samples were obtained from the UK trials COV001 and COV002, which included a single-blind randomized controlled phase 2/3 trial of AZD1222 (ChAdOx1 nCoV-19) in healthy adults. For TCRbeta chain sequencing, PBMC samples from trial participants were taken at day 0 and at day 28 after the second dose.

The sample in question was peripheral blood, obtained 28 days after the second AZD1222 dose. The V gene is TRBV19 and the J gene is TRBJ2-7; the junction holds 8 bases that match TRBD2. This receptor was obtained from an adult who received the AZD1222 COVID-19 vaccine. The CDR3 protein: CASSIRLPGGGYEQYF. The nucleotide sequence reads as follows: TGTGCCAGTAGTATCCGGCTCCCGGGGGGGGGCTACGAGCAGTACTTC.